This TCR beta chain derives from a study of T-cell memory formation after mild COVID-19. V shed 1 base and J 4 bases; nucleotides not matched to a gene: 2. The CDR3 consists of 14 residues. Via MiXCR, TCRdb re-called the 5' RACE reads, giving one row per CDR3 protein. The sample records 150,000 to 200,000 distinct CDR3 sequences, around 21% being singletons. This clonotype was found a few times. What was sequenced was PBMCs or a T cell subset sorted from them (not recorded which). This TCR derives from an adult woman who had mild COVID-19 (a few samples of this study predate the infection). Cell type and time point are not known. The V and J genes are TRBV12-3 or TRBV12-4 and TRBJ2-7; 9 bases are a match to TRBD2. The CDR3 region has the DNA TGTGCCAGCAGTTTAGGGGGACTAGCTTACGAGCAGTACTTC. This codes for CASSLGGLAYEQYF.